The next 30 T cell receptor beta chains were all read from a single sample in a study of CD8 T cells in ankylosing spondylitis. TCRdb independently ran MiXCR on the 5' RACE reads; one entry per CDR3 protein. The sample holds around 120,000 distinct CDR3 sequences, around 24% seen once. Sequenced input: synovial fluid, either unsorted or a sorted T cell fraction (not recorded which). The source of these receptors is a male donor with ankylosing spondylitis.

The CDR3 protein is CATEGANTEAFF. The CDR3 DNA reads TGTGCCACCGAGGGGGCGAACACTGAAGCTTTCTTT. The rearrangement uses TRBV24-1 and TRBJ1-1; TRBD1 matches 7 bases. The ends lost 9 bases at V and 1 base at J; junction bases unmatched: 1. Germline V gives CDR1 KGHDR, CDR2 SFDVKD. The CDR3 is 12 amino acids.

The V and J genes are TRBV14 and TRBJ1-2; 8 bases map to TRBD1. With 8 bases clipped from V and 7 bases from J, the junction kept 9 bases outside the gene matches. This CDR3 has 13 amino acids. CDR1 and CDR2 (germline): SGHDN, FVKESK. DNA for the CDR3: TGTGCCAGCGCCGACAGGGGATCTGGTGGCTACACCTTC. Protein product: CASADRGSGGYTF.

The chain has TRBV6-1 and TRBJ2-1, with 9 bases lining up with TRBD2. Germline V lookup: CDR1 MNHNS, CDR2 SASEGT. V was pared by 7 bases and J by 7 bases, with 14 bases of the junction left unmatched. The CDR3 length is 16 residues. CDR3 DNA: TGTGCCAGCACCAACGGGCCCAGCGGGAGGTGGAATGAGCAGTTCTTC. Translated, it gives CASTNGPSGRWNEQFF.

V usage is TRBV5-1 and J usage is TRBJ2-7; 9 bases agree with TRBD2. After removal of 4 bases from V and 0 bases from J, the junction contained 8 bases not matched to a gene. There are 16 residues in the CDR3. Germline CDR1 SGHRS, CDR2 YFSETQ. CDR3 coding DNA: TGCGCCAGCAGCCCAAGCGGGGGGCAGAGCTCCTACGAGCAGTACGTC. This sequence encodes CASSPSGGQSSYEQYV.

This clonotype was detected ten times or more. CDR3 DNA sequence: TGTGCCAGCAGTTTAGGGGCTGGGAGGACCTACGAGCAGTACTTC. As protein: CASSLGAGRTYEQYF. J is TRBJ2-7 and V is TRBV27; perhaps TRBD2 as D (6 bases). This CDR3 spans 15 amino acids. V was pared by 2 bases and J by 2 bases, with 13 bases between. CDR1 and CDR2 (germline): MNHEY, SMNVEV (reference sequence).

This clonotype showed up many times. J is TRBJ2-4 and V is TRBV5-1, with D perhaps TRBD1 (6 bases). The CDR3 contains 13 residues. Trimming cost V 0 bases and J 16 bases, with 17 bases left between them. The germline V gene encodes CDR1 SGHRS and CDR2 YFSETQ. In DNA form, the CDR3 reads TGCGCCAGCAGCTTGGACCCAGGGGTCCGATTATACTTC. Its protein is CASSLDPGVRLYF.

The V and J genes are TRBV29-1 and TRBJ2-5; a weak D match, TRBD1 (6 bases). The CDR3 is 13 residues long. V lost 4 bases, J lost 5 bases, and 14 bases lay in between. Germline V gene sequence: CDR1 SQVTM, CDR2 ANQGSEA. In nucleotides, the CDR3 is TGCAGCGTTGTTACAGGGTTGGAGGAGACCCAGTACTTC. It translates to CSVVTGLEETQYF.

This clonotype was counted only a few times. The chain combines TRBV20-1 with TRBJ2-1, with TRBD2 matching 11 bases. Germline V gene lookup returns CDR1 DFQATT and CDR2 SNEGSKA (reference sequence). CDR3 length: 17 amino acids. V trimming: 0 bases; J trimming: 8 bases; junction bases outside the gene matches: 12. The CDR3 here is CSARDLITSGRHDEQFF. The CDR3 coding sequence is TGCAGTGCTAGAGATCTAATCACTAGCGGGAGACATGATGAGCAGTTCTTC.

This clonotype has just a few counts. The V gene is TRBV12-3 or TRBV12-4, the J gene TRBJ2-2; perhaps TRBD2 as D (6 bases). The CDR3 contains 15 residues. V was clipped by 0 bases and J by 8 bases, with 13 bases between them. DNA of the CDR3: TGTGCCAGCAGTTTAGCGGGAGGAGATGTTGGGGAGCTGTTTTTT. As protein: CASSLAGGDVGELFF.

The rearrangement uses TRBV11-1 and TRBJ1-4, with TRBD1 as a possible D gene (6 bases). CDR3 size: 15 residues. The germline V gene encodes CDR1 SGHAT and CDR2 FQDESV (reference sequence). V lost 4 bases, J lost 0 bases, and 9 bases lay in between. The CDR3 sequence: CASSSTGTTNEKLFF. In DNA form, the CDR3 reads TGTGCCAGCAGCTCGACAGGAACAACTAATGAAAAACTGTTTTTT.

The chain carries TRBV5-4 and TRBJ1-2, with a weak D call TRBD1 (6 bases). The V and J ends lost 4 bases and 8 bases respectively, with 18 bases between them. CDR1 and CDR2 from the germline V gene are SGHNT and YYREEE (reference sequence). This CDR3 is 14 amino acids long. The CDR3 nucleotides read TGTGCCAGCAGCGGAGGGACATCCGTCAGGGGCTACACCTTC. This translates into CASSGGTSVRGYTF.

The chain employs TRBV12-5 and TRBJ2-2, with D perhaps matching TRBD1 (6 bases). V shed 0 bases and J shed 2 bases, with 16 bases lying between them. Germline V gives CDR1 LGHNT, CDR2 FRNRAP. The CDR3 loop spans 18 amino acids. The CDR3 coding sequence is TGTGCTAGTGGTTTGGTCCCCCCGACAGGAACAAACACCGGGGAGCTGTTTTTT. It yields the protein CASGLVPPTGTNTGELFF.

This clonotype has only a few counts. The genes are TRBV20-1 and TRBJ2-1; D is perhaps TRBD1 or TRBD2 (5 bases each). Germline loops: CDR1 DFQATT, CDR2 SNEGSKA (reference sequence). This CDR3 has 15 residues. Trimming took off 0 bases at V and 10 bases at J, with 19 bases between the two ends. CDR3 amino acids: CSAREGRGTTEEQFF. DNA of the CDR3: TGCAGTGCTAGAGAAGGAAGAGGGACGACCGAAGAGCAGTTCTTC.

This clonotype was seen repeatedly, ten times or more. The gene calls are TRBV24-1 and TRBJ2-7, with a tentative D call TRBD1 (6 bases). Germline V gene data show CDR1 as KGHDR and CDR2 as SFDVKD. The CDR3 contains 14 residues. The ends were cut back, 2 bases at V and 4 bases at J, with 11 bases in the middle. The CDR3: CATSDYRTVYEQYF. CDR3 in DNA: TGTGCCACCAGTGATTATAGGACAGTTTACGAGCAGTACTTC.

The V call is TRBV7-8, the J call TRBJ1-1; no clear D gene. This CDR3 is 14 amino acids long. Trimming took 1 base from V and 3 from J, leaving 9 bases between them. CDR1 is SGHVS, CDR2 FQNEAQ, per germline. This chain's CDR3 is CASSLGMGYTEAFF. The CDR3 nucleotides are TGTGCCAGCAGCTTAGGGATGGGGTACACTGAAGCTTTCTTT.

V usage is TRBV12-3 or TRBV12-4 and J usage is TRBJ2-1; the match to TRBD2 covers 7 bases. There are 15 residues in the CDR3. With V trimmed by 5 bases and J by 2 bases, 6 bases remained unmatched. The CDR3 DNA sequence: TGTGCCAGCAGTCCACTAGCGATCACCTACAATGAGCAGTTCTTC. Its translation is CASSPLAITYNEQFF.

The CDR3 DNA is TGTGCCAGCAGCTTAGGAGGGCACCCCAGGGCACCCCTCCACTTT. This sequence encodes CASSLGGHPRAPLHF. The chain recombines TRBV7-2 with TRBJ1-6, with D tentatively TRBD1 (5 bases). V lost 1 base, J lost 11 bases, and 15 bases lay in between. The V gene's germline CDR1 is SGHTA and CDR2 FQGNSA. This CDR3 spans 15 amino acids.

This clonotype occurred a few times. The chain carries TRBV5-1 and TRBJ1-5, with D hard to call. The CDR3 runs 13 residues. V gave up 0 bases and J gave up 5 bases, with 6 bases separating them. The germline V gene has CDR1 SGHRS and CDR2 YFSETQ. The chain's CDR3 is CASSLGPYQPQHF. As DNA, the CDR3 is TGCGCCAGCAGCTTGGGACCATATCAGCCCCAGCATTTT.

The V gene is TRBV6-1, the J gene TRBJ2-1; D remains ambiguous. CDR1 is MNHNS and CDR2 is SASEGT in the germline V gene. Trimming took off 6 bases at V and 5 bases at J, with 14 bases between the two ends. The CDR3 extends over 14 amino acids. The CDR3 region has the DNA TGTGCCAGCAGGGTGGCCCTAGTAAACAATGAGCAGTTCTTC. Translated: CASRVALVNNEQFF.

This clonotype was recorded a few times. The rearrangement links TRBV6-4 to TRBJ2-3, with D possibly being TRBD2 (6 bases). Trimming left V 3 bases short and J 1 base short, with 14 bases between. The CDR3 loop spans 16 amino acids. CDR1 and CDR2 (germline): MRHNA, SNTAGT. The CDR3 DNA sequence: TGTGCCAGCAGTGAAGGGCAGGGAGGAGGCACAGATACGCAGTATTTT. Residues: CASSEGQGGGTDTQYF.

The V gene is TRBV4-2, the J gene TRBJ1-3; D gene unclear. Germline-derived CDR1 and CDR2 are LGHNA and YNFKEQ. The CDR3 spans 15 residues. The ends were cut back, 4 bases at V and 0 bases at J, with 10 bases in the middle. In DNA form, the CDR3 reads TGTGCCAGCAGCCCGACACTGAGCTCTGGAAACACCATATATTTT. It translates to CASSPTLSSGNTIYF.

This chain uses TRBV7-8 with TRBJ2-3; 10 nucleotides line up with TRBD2. The V gene's germline CDR1 is SGHVS and CDR2 FQNEAQ. V was pared by 3 bases and J by 4 bases, with 13 bases of the junction left unmatched. The CDR3 covers 18 residues. The CDR3 nucleotides are TGTGCCAGCAGCTTGGAAGCGGGAGGGCCGAGGGCCCCAGATACGCAGTATTTT. This sequence encodes CASSLEAGGPRAPDTQYF.

This clonotype is judged medium-sized. CDR3 in DNA: TGCAGTGCTATGGGGGCCGGACAGGGTGAGCAGTTCTTC. Translation gives CSAMGAGQGEQFF. The rearrangement joins TRBV20-1 to TRBJ2-1, with 8 nucleotides matching TRBD1. The CDR3 runs 13 residues. The V and J ends lost 4 bases and 9 bases, in that order; junction bases with no gene match: 8. From germline, CDR1 is DFQATT and CDR2 SNEGSKA (reference sequence).

V usage is TRBV29-1 and J usage is TRBJ1-2, with D possibly TRBD1 on 5 matching bases. This CDR3 has 13 residues. V lost 7 bases, J lost 2 bases, and 14 bases lay in between. Germline V lookup: CDR1 SQVTM, CDR2 ANQGSEA. CDR3 coding DNA: TGCAGCGCTACCCCTGGGGCCAACTATGGCTACACCTTC. Its protein product is CSATPGANYGYTF.

The chain links TRBV6-1 to TRBJ2-2, with D possibly TRBD2 on 6 matching bases. The CDR3 spans 13 residues. Germline V CDR1 and CDR2: MNHNS, SASEGT. V gave up 6 bases and J gave up 4 bases, with 9 bases separating them. The CDR3: CASRGDFTGELFF. CDR3 bases: TGTGCCAGCAGGGGGGACTTCACCGGGGAGCTGTTTTTT.

This clonotype was seen only a few times. This sequence joins TRBV12-3 or TRBV12-4 and TRBJ2-1; D is perhaps TRBD2 (6 bases). The CDR3 contains 13 residues. The V end was cut by 6 bases, the J end by 5 bases, with 11 bases between. The CDR3 sequence is CASRTRTNNEQFF. The CDR3 DNA follows: TGTGCCAGCAGAACACGGACTAACAATGAGCAGTTCTTC.

CDR3 in amino acids: CASSLQGSNQPQHF. CDR3 coding DNA: TGTGCCAGCAGCTTACAGGGAAGCAATCAGCCCCAGCATTTT. The gene calls are TRBV7-9 and TRBJ1-5; D perhaps matches TRBD1 (5 bases). This CDR3 spans 14 amino acids. Germline-derived CDR1 and CDR2 are SEHNR and FQNEAQ (reference sequence). With 2 bases removed from V and 1 base from J, the gap between germline ends came to 6 bases.

This chain uses TRBV7-2 with TRBJ2-1; D gene ambiguous. The germline CDR1 and CDR2 sequences are SGHTA and FQGNSA. Trimming took off 1 base at V and 10 bases at J, with 14 bases between the two ends. The CDR3 runs to 14 residues. CDR3 residues: CASSLVAVGQEQFF. CDR3 DNA: TGTGCCAGCAGCTTAGTTGCGGTTGGGCAGGAGCAGTTCTTC.

The chain has TRBV5-5 and TRBJ1-5; the D is unclear. V was trimmed by 4 bases and J by 0 bases, leaving 11 bases between them. CDR3 length equals 15 residues. CDR1 is SGHKS and CDR2 is YYEKEE in the germline V gene (reference sequence). CDR3 protein: CASSITTDSNQPQHF. CDR3 in DNA: TGTGCCAGCAGCATTACAACGGATAGCAATCAGCCCCAGCATTTT.

V is TRBV24-1 and J is TRBJ2-1, with TRBD2 matching over 8 bases. This CDR3 spans 16 amino acids. Germline V lookup: CDR1 KGHDR, CDR2 SFDVKD. Trimming cost V 10 bases and J 7 bases; bases outside gene matches: 17. The CDR3 region is CATTEAGVGSVNEQFF. The CDR3 bases are TGTGCCACTACAGAAGCGGGAGTAGGGTCGGTGAATGAGCAGTTCTTC.